This section outlines one T cell receptor beta chain sequence together with its context. Trimming stripped 0 bases from V and 4 bases from J, with 15 bases between. CDR3 size: 16 residues. The germline CDR1 and CDR2 sequences are SGHVS and FQNEAQ. This sample was included in a study of CD8+CD57+ T cells in acquired aplastic anemia. The study profiled TCR beta VDJ and CDR3 using genomic DNA as template. TCRdb independently ran MiXCR on the reads; one entry per CDR3 protein. Counted here are about 180,000 distinct CDR3 sequences, roughly 50% occurring once; the ten biggest clones make up about 1.8%. Sequencing involved patients with CD8+CD57+ cell expansion previously shown by flow cytometry.

This chain connects TRBV7-8 to TRBJ2-5; no firm D call. The sequenced material came from sorted CD4+, CD8+, or CD8+CD57+ T cells (not recorded which) from PBMCs. This TCR was recovered from a human donor with aplastic anemia. In DNA form, the CDR3 reads TGTGCCAGCAGCTTAGCGCGTAGTGGGCTGGGAGAGACCCAGTACTTC. Translating it yields CASSLARSGLGETQYF.